The T cell receptor beta chain under discussion was sequenced for a study of metastatic and nonmetastatic thyroid tumors. Not a single patient had been given any form of treatment at any point before undergoing thyroid surgery. Broader study findings: Patients with malignant thyroid tumors reportedly had significantly higher TCR beta diversity than those with benign nodules, in blood and tumor.

The germline CDR1 and CDR2 sequences are MNHNS and SASEGT. Trimming took off 7 bases at V and 0 bases at J, with 12 bases between the two ends. The CDR3 is 14 amino acids. Of note for this clone: The antigen is not known.

TCRdb re-called the PCR reads via MiXCR. The profile shows roughly 40,000 clones, 15% to 20% of them singletons. This sequence was found in a female donor with papillary thyroid cancer or a benign thyroid nodule (not recorded which). Some clones in this sample may be carry-over from other donors' samples. What was sequenced was tumor tissue. The chain carries TRBV6-1 and TRBJ1-1, with D maybe TRBD1 (6 bases). The CDR3 sequence: CASTSGALNTEAFF. The CDR3 bases are TGTGCCAGCACCTCAGGGGCGCTGAACACTGAAGCTTTCTTT.